This note documents a single T cell receptor beta chain sequence. Its antigen is unidentified. TCR beta CDR3 regions were amplified from RNA. In the first-round RT-PCR of the TCR CDR3, the HTBI primer set was used. TCRdb reanalysed the multiplex PCR reads using MiXCR and keeps one entry per CDR3 protein. This sample has hundreds of thousands of distinct CDR3 sequences, with about 20% found just once. This record belongs to a study of T cells in Graves' hyperthyroidism and ophthalmopathy. The V gene's germline CDR1 is SGDLS and CDR2 YYNGEE. Unmatched junction bases numbered 3, after V lost 0 bases and J lost 6 bases. This CDR3 contains 14 residues. Study-level results: Most clonotypes that expanded in the thyroid above 0.001 also showed up in blood. Separation of ophthalmopathy from stable hyperthyroidism was achieved by a 13 V-J model.

The chain uses TRBV9 and TRBJ1-5; 7 nucleotides agree with TRBD1. The sequencing sample was made of blood. This receptor was taken from a man between 40 and 49 years old with Graves' ophthalmopathy. Written as DNA, the CDR3 is TGTGCCAGCAGCGTAGGGACAGGACCTCAGCCCCAGCATTTT. Protein sequence: CASSVGTGPQPQHF.